What follows are 32 T cell receptor beta chains derived from one specimen sequenced in a study of T cells after yellow fever vaccination. TCRdb reprocessed the 5' RACE reads via MiXCR and lists one record per CDR3 protein. The data hold 200,000 to 300,000 distinct CDR3 sequences, with 6.9% observed a single time. The sequences come from CD4+ T cells sorted from PBMCs, collected 15 days after the yellow fever booster vaccination. The receptors were sampled from a man aged 30 to 45 who received the YFV17D yellow fever vaccine.

This clonotype was detected a few times. V usage is TRBV29-1 and J usage is TRBJ2-7, with D unresolved. The CDR3 sequence is 14 residues long. Trimming shortened V by 4 bases and J by 1 base, and 14 bases separated the two germline ends. Germline V gene sequence: CDR1 SQVTM, CDR2 ANQGSEA. The CDR3 is CSVVLGWQSYEQYF. CDR3 in DNA: TGCAGCGTTGTTCTGGGGTGGCAGTCCTACGAGCAGTACTTC.

This clonotype was counted many times. This chain joins TRBV27 and TRBJ2-7, with D unresolved. The CDR3 runs to 15 residues. V dropped 3 bases and J dropped 3 bases, with 15 bases sitting between them. Germline V gives CDR1 MNHEY, CDR2 SMNVEV (reference sequence). This CDR3 reads CASSFKPAGGYEQYF. The CDR3 region has the DNA TGTGCCAGCAGTTTTAAGCCGGCCGGCGGCTACGAGCAGTACTTC.

This clonotype turned up a few times. This chain connects TRBV5-5 to TRBJ2-4; perhaps TRBD2 as D (7 bases). The V end was cut by 7 bases, the J end by 7 bases, with 18 bases between. Germline assignment: CDR1 SGHKS and CDR2 YYEKEE (reference sequence). The CDR3 is made up of 14 amino acids. CDR3: CASGGGQPGNIQYF. CDR3 DNA: TGTGCCAGCGGGGGGGGGCAGCCTGGTAACATTCAGTACTTC.

This clonotype was counted many times. The chain recombines TRBV10-3 with TRBJ1-1, with D perhaps TRBD1 (5 bases). This CDR3 spans 16 amino acids. CDR1 and CDR2 (germline): ENHRY, SYGVKD. The ends were cut back, 3 bases at V and 1 base at J, with 15 bases in the middle. The CDR3 protein is CAISDPGRGGNTEAFF. CDR3 sequence (DNA): TGTGCCATCAGTGACCCCGGTCGGGGGGGGAACACTGAAGCTTTCTTT.

This clonotype was recorded at least ten times. The chain combines TRBV5-1 with TRBJ1-1, with D hard to call. Trimming took 0 bases from V and 4 from J, leaving 7 bases between them. Germline CDR1 and CDR2: SGHRS and YFSETQ. This CDR3 contains 13 residues. CDR3 loop: CASSLEASTEAFF. CDR3 sequence (DNA): TGCGCCAGCAGCTTGGAGGCATCCACTGAAGCTTTCTTT.

This clonotype was observed at least ten times. This rearrangement joins TRBV3-1 to TRBJ1-4; TRBD1 is a possible D gene (5 bases). The CDR3 covers 14 residues. Germline V gene lookup returns CDR1 LGHDT and CDR2 YNNKEL (reference sequence). The germline V and J ends were trimmed by 0 bases and 8 bases, with 10 bases remaining between them. CDR3 coding DNA: TGTGCCAGCAGCCAAGATTTGGGGCGGGAAAAACTGTTTTTT. Its protein product is CASSQDLGREKLFF.

The J gene is TRBJ2-1, the V gene TRBV27, with D unclear. The germline V gene has CDR1 MNHEY and CDR2 SMNVEV (reference sequence). The CDR3 runs to 15 residues. The germline V and J ends were trimmed by 2 bases and 6 bases, with 14 bases remaining between them. The CDR3 region has the DNA TGTGCCAGCAGTTTAATTGGCGGAAAAACCAATGAGCAGTTCTTC. Protein sequence: CASSLIGGKTNEQFF.

There are a few counts of this clonotype. The chain has TRBV28 and TRBJ2-5; perhaps TRBD2 as D (5 bases). The germline V and J ends were trimmed by 3 bases and 2 bases, with 10 bases remaining between them. The CDR3 totals 14 residues. Germline V gives CDR1 MDHEN, CDR2 SYDVKM. CDR3 amino acids: CASSFRRGQETQYF. In DNA, the CDR3 is TGTGCCAGCAGTTTCAGGAGAGGGCAAGAGACCCAGTACTTC.

This clonotype was recorded a few times. V gene TRBV14 combines with J gene TRBJ2-1, with 10 bases lining up with TRBD1. The V and J ends lost 1 base and 2 bases, in that order; junction bases with no gene match: 11. This CDR3 comprises 19 residues. The germline gives CDR1 SGHDN, CDR2 FVKESK. CDR3 sequence reads: CASSQALGGGTGAYNEQFF. The CDR3 region has the DNA TGTGCCAGCAGCCAAGCCCTCGGGGGCGGGACAGGGGCCTACAATGAGCAGTTCTTC.

This clonotype has a handful of counts. The chain has TRBV29-1 and TRBJ2-3, with TRBD2 as a possible D gene (5 bases). The CDR3 covers 16 residues. Germline values: CDR1 SQVTM, CDR2 ANQGSEA. V lost 2 bases and J 1 base, leaving 16 bases between the germline ends. The CDR3 coding sequence is TGCAGCGTTGAACCAATCCCCGCGGGCGGCACAGATACGCAGTATTTT. Protein product: CSVEPIPAGGTDTQYF.

This clonotype was detected only a few times. This rearrangement joins TRBV29-1 to TRBJ2-3; D gene unclear. Germline V gene lookup returns CDR1 SQVTM and CDR2 ANQGSEA. The CDR3 covers 13 residues. Trimming took off 4 bases at V and 0 bases at J, with 8 bases between the two ends. CDR3 in DNA: TGCAGCGTTGTAAGAGCTAGCACAGATACGCAGTATTTT. This encodes CSVVRASTDTQYF.

A few counts support this clonotype. The chain recombines TRBV7-2 with TRBJ2-7; no clear D gene. Per the germline V gene, CDR1 is SGHTA and CDR2 is FQGNSA. The CDR3 runs to 14 residues. The V and J ends lost 1 base and 1 base respectively, with 8 bases between them. The CDR3 DNA sequence: TGTGCCAGCAGCTTAGTTAGGGCATCCTACGAGCAGTACTTC. It specifies CASSLVRASYEQYF.

The J gene is TRBJ2-5, the V gene TRBV5-1; D perhaps matches TRBD2 (6 bases). CDR1 is SGHRS, CDR2 YFSETQ, per germline. The V and J ends lost 4 bases and 1 base respectively, with 14 bases between them. There are 15 residues in the CDR3. For the CDR3, the DNA is TGCGCCAGCAGCGCCTCGACTAGACTCCAAGAGACCCAGTACTTC. It codes for CASSASTRLQETQYF.

This clonotype was seen repeatedly, ten times or more. The J gene is TRBJ2-2, the V gene TRBV7-2, with D possibly being TRBD2 (5 bases). The V gene's germline CDR1 is SGHTA and CDR2 FQGNSA. CDR3 size: 12 residues. V was pared by 5 bases and J by 6 bases, with 7 bases between. The CDR3 loop is CASSTDSGELFF. As DNA, the CDR3 is TGTGCCAGCAGCACGGACTCCGGGGAGCTGTTTTTT.

This clonotype turned up a few times. The gene calls are TRBV12-3 or TRBV12-4 and TRBJ2-1, with 8 bases fitting TRBD2. The CDR3 consists of 11 residues. V shed 7 bases, J shed 10 bases, and the junction held 3 bases outside the gene matches. CDR3 sequence: CASTPGGEQFF. CDR3 bases: TGTGCCAGCACCCCGGGGGGGGAGCAGTTCTTC.

This clonotype has at least ten counts. The chain uses TRBV9 and TRBJ2-7; D is tentatively TRBD1 or TRBD2 (5 bases each). The CDR3 has 15 residues. CDR1 SGDLS and CDR2 YYNGEE come from the germline V gene. V was clipped by 1 base and J by 6 bases, with 17 bases between them. The chain's CDR3 is CASSVIPGTVGEQYF. As DNA, the CDR3 is TGTGCCAGCAGCGTAATACCCGGGACGGTGGGCGAGCAGTACTTC.

This clonotype was recorded at least ten times. V usage is TRBV11-2 and J usage is TRBJ2-3, with 9 bases that match TRBD2. CDR1 SGHAT and CDR2 FQNNGV come from the germline V gene. Trimming cost V 2 bases and J 1 base; bases outside gene matches: 16. The CDR3 is 20 amino acids. This chain's CDR3 is CASSLNRPSGRFQGTDTQYF. As DNA, the CDR3 is TGTGCCAGCAGCTTAAATCGCCCGAGCGGGAGGTTCCAAGGCACAGATACGCAGTATTTT.

The genes are TRBV20-1 and TRBJ1-1; TRBD1 matches 7 bases. Germline values: CDR1 DFQATT, CDR2 SNEGSKA (reference sequence). CDR3 size: 13 residues. The junction had 7 bases not matched to a gene; V was cut back by 6 bases and J by 3 bases. The CDR3 nucleotides read TGCAGTGCCGCGACAGGGTCGGACACTGAAGCTTTCTTT. This sequence encodes CSAATGSDTEAFF.

The chain joins TRBV28 to TRBJ2-7; 10 nucleotides agree with TRBD1. CDR1 is MDHEN, CDR2 SYDVKM, per germline. V gave up 6 bases and J gave up 5 bases; unmatched junction bases: 7. This CDR3 contains 14 residues. CDR3 sequence: CASSDPGQGNEQYF. The CDR3 DNA is TGTGCCAGCAGCGACCCGGGACAGGGGAACGAGCAGTACTTC. Full variable domain (missing parts from reference TRBV28 and TRBJ2-7): DVKVTQSSRYLVKRTGEKVFLECVQDMDHENMFWYRQDPGLGLRLIYFSYDVKMKEKGDIPEGYSVSREKKERFSLILESASTNQTSMYLCASSDPGQGNEQYFGPGTRLTVT.

The chain employs TRBV7-2 and TRBJ2-7; the D gene could be TRBD1 or TRBD2 (5 bases each). The CDR3 is 15 amino acids. V was shortened by 0 bases and J by 9 bases, with 18 bases between the two germline ends. Germline V lookup: CDR1 SGHTA, CDR2 FQGNSA. The CDR3 spells CASSLAQGAFSGQYF. The CDR3 DNA follows: TGTGCCAGCAGCTTAGCTCAGGGAGCTTTTTCGGGGCAGTACTTC. The variable domain in full, with the rest retrieved from reference TRBV7-2 and TRBJ2-7, is GAGVSQSPSNKVTEKGKDVELRCDPISGHTALYWYRQSLGQGLEFLIYFQGNSAPDKSGLPSDRFSAERTGGSVSTLTIQRTQQEDSAVYLCASSLAQGAFSGQYFGPGTRLTVT.

The CDR3: CASSWTGANVLTF. The CDR3 region has the DNA TGTGCCAGCAGCTGGACTGGGGCCAACGTCCTGACTTTC. The chain is built from TRBV5-4 and TRBJ2-6; D unclear. The V gene lost 3 bases and the J gene lost 2 bases, with 3 bases spanning the gap. The V gene's germline CDR1 is SGHNT and CDR2 YYREEE (reference sequence). The CDR3 is 13 amino acids.

The chain employs TRBV7-6 and TRBJ2-1; D is possibly TRBD2 (7 bases). The CDR3 runs to 13 residues. V lost 7 bases and J 9 bases, leaving 16 bases between the germline ends. Per the germline V gene, CDR1 is SGHVS and CDR2 is FNYEAQ. In nucleotides, the CDR3 is TGTGCCAGCAAGGGGGGGCAGGCGGCTGAGCAGTTCTTC. This gives the protein CASKGGQAAEQFF.

The sample holds a few counts of this clonotype. The chain carries TRBV7-9 and TRBJ2-5; D is uncertain. The CDR3 extends over 13 amino acids. Germline V CDR1 and CDR2: SEHNR, FQNEAQ (reference sequence). Trimming removed 11 bases from V and 0 bases from J, with 13 bases in between. The CDR3 coding sequence is TGTGCCGGTCACGACCAGTACCAAGAGACCCAGTACTTC. Translated: CAGHDQYQETQYF.

The table lists this clonotype with many counts. The V call is TRBV10-1, the J call TRBJ2-1; D unclear. CDR1 and CDR2 from the germline V gene are WNHNN and SYGVQD (reference sequence). The CDR3 has 14 residues. V shed 4 bases and J shed 5 bases, with 12 bases lying between them. The CDR3 sequence is CASSGGAPNNEQFF. The CDR3 nucleotides read TGCGCCAGCAGTGGTGGAGCGCCCAACAATGAGCAGTTCTTC.

This clonotype has at least ten counts. This chain links TRBV4-2 with TRBJ2-7, with 7 bases aligning to TRBD1. Germline V gene lookup returns CDR1 LGHNA and CDR2 YNFKEQ. The J segment lost 3 bases and the V segment lost 6 bases, leaving 8 bases of the junction unmatched. The CDR3 runs 14 residues. The CDR3 nucleotides are TGTGCCAGCAGTTCTACCGGGACAGTCTACGAGCAGTACTTC. Encoded protein: CASSSTGTVYEQYF.

The V gene is TRBV4-2, the J gene TRBJ2-1, with 10 nucleotides matching TRBD2. Looked up from germline, CDR1 is LGHNA and CDR2 is YNFKEQ. The CDR3 has 14 amino acids. V gave up 1 base and J gave up 9 bases; unmatched junction bases: 3. In nucleotides, the CDR3 is TGTGCCAGCAGCCAAGTAGCGGGAGGCGGTGAGCAGTTCTTC. Its protein is CASSQVAGGGEQFF.

This clonotype was recorded at least ten times. V is TRBV28 and J is TRBJ2-5; D is possibly TRBD1 (5 bases). Germline V gives CDR1 MDHEN, CDR2 SYDVKM. CDR3 length: 16 residues. Between the trimmed V and J ends, which lost 6 bases and 4 bases, there was a span of 21 bases. The CDR3 here is CASSPFKLGRRETQYF. In DNA form, the CDR3 reads TGTGCCAGCAGCCCCTTTAAGTTGGGGCGGAGAGAGACCCAGTACTTC.

This clonotype was detected a few times. V usage is TRBV10-1 and J usage is TRBJ2-5, with 7 nucleotides matching TRBD2. V shed 0 bases and J 5 bases; nucleotides not matched to a gene: 9. The germline CDR1 and CDR2 sequences are WNHNN and SYGVQD (reference sequence). This CDR3 comprises 16 residues. CDR3 nucleotides: TGCGCCAGCAGTGAGTCCGCGGGAGTCGTAAGGGAGACCCAGTACTTC. Translating it yields CASSESAGVVRETQYF.

A note on this clonotype: A read error may produce the germline difference seen at one junction end. The CDR3 here is CASGLVAGGGTFPSNNEQFF. The CDR3 nucleotides read TGTGCTAGTGGTTTGGTGGCCGGGGGGGGGACCTTCCCCTCCAACAATGAGCAGTTCTTC. This chain connects TRBV12-5 to TRBJ2-1; TRBD2 aligns across 8 bases. The CDR3 covers 20 residues. The germline CDR1 and CDR2 sequences are LGHNT and FRNRAP.

The V and J genes are TRBV5-6 and TRBJ1-2; no clear D. Trimming took off 0 bases at V and 8 bases at J, with 14 bases between the two ends. The CDR3 extends over 14 amino acids. The germline V gene encodes CDR1 SGHDT and CDR2 YYEEEE. CDR3 sequence: CASSLDGRLGGYTF. CDR3 nucleotide sequence: TGTGCCAGCAGCTTGGACGGACGACTGGGCGGCTACACCTTC.

The chain has TRBV29-1 and TRBJ1-4; D remains ambiguous. Germline values: CDR1 SQVTM, CDR2 ANQGSEA. V dropped 4 bases and J dropped 0 bases, with 9 bases sitting between them. The CDR3 spans 14 residues. The CDR3 nucleotides are TGCAGCGTTGCGTCGGCGGCAACTAATGAAAAACTGTTTTTT. Translated, it gives CSVASAATNEKLFF.

Concerning this clonotype: A junction end diverges from the germline sequence, so it may reflect a read error. The V gene is TRBV20-1, the J gene TRBJ2-3, with TRBD2 as a possible D gene (6 bases). The CDR3 is 14 amino acids. CDR1 is DFQATT and CDR2 is SNEGSKA in the germline V gene (reference sequence). The CDR3 protein is CSARDPGRTDKQYF. The CDR3 DNA reads as TGCAGTGCTAGAGATCCCGGGAGAACAGATAAGCAGTATTTT.